This T cell receptor (beta chain) stems from a study of shared clonotypes between healthy human individuals. Whole-study context: CD4 naive and CD4 memory each took three plates per donor, while CD8 naive took two and CD8 memory one.

Using immunoSEQ multiplex PCR, the repertoire was profiled, and TCRdb retains in-frame clones only, with some absent. The sample records about a million clones, roughly 77% being singletons. There were no recent acute infections or vaccinations among the donors, who were healthy HIV-negative adults. Caucasian adults residing in Nashville, Tennessee made up all the donors. V was shortened by 6 bases and J by 6 bases, with 17 bases between the two germline ends. Germline-derived CDR1 and CDR2 are SNHLY and FYNNEI. CDR3 size: 14 residues. The sample comprised memory CD4+ T cells from PBMCs. The subset is: CD45RA-negative fraction. The sequence derives from a man aged 18 to 30 in good health. Some clones in this sample may be carry-over from other donors' samples. The rearrangement joins TRBV2 to TRBJ1-1; tentative D call: TRBD1 (6 bases). Written as DNA, the CDR3 is TGTGCCAGCAGGGTTGCGACCTCAGGGGCTGAAGCTTTCTTT. Translated: CASRVATSGAEAFF. The entire variable domain, with the rest obtained from reference TRBV2 and TRBJ1-1, is as follows: EPEVTQTPSHQVTQMGQEVILRCVPISNHLYFYWYRQILGQKVEFLVSFYNNEISEKSEIFDDQFSVERPDGSNFTLKIRSTKLEDSAMYFCASRVATSGAEAFFGQGTRLTVV.